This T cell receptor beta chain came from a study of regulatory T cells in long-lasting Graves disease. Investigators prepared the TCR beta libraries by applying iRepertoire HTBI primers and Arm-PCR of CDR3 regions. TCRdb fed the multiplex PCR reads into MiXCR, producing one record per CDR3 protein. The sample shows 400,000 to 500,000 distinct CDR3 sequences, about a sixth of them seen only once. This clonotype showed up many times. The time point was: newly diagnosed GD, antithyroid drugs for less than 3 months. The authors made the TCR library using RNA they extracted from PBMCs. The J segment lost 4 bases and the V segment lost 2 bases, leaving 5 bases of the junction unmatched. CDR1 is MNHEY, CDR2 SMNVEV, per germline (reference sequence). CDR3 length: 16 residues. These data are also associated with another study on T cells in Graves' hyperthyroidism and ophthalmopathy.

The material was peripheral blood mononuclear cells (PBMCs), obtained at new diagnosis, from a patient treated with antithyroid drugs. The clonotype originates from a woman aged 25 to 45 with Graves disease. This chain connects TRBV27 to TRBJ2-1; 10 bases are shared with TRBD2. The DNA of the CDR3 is TGTGCCAGCAGTTTAGTTACTAGCGGGATTTACAATGAGCAGTTCTTC. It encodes CASSLVTSGIYNEQFF.